This T cell receptor beta chain was identified in a study of cytomegalovirus exposure and HLA in healthy donors. PCR was performed using 60 Vbeta and 13 Jbeta primers. The repertoire was sequenced with immunoSEQ multiplex PCR; TCRdb's copy has only in-frame clones and lacks some. The sample holds about 130,000 clones, more than 75% seen once. Whole-study results and caveats: In an earlier analysis, about 87% or about 30%: the productive usage of most TCR beta V segments.

In regard to this clone: The antigen remains unidentified.

The specimen was PBMCs. This TCR was sampled from a man aged 35 to 55 in good health and CMV-seronegative.

The CDR3 protein is CASSVRQGGDTQYF. The CDR3 DNA is TGTGCCAGCAGCGTTAGACAGGGAGGCGATACGCAGTATTTT. This chain links TRBV9 with TRBJ2-3, with a tentative D call TRBD1 (7 bases). Trimming removed 2 bases at V and 6 bases at J, with 13 bases between. The CDR3 covers 14 residues. Germline V gene sequence: CDR1 SGDLS, CDR2 YYNGEE. The full variable domain, completed using reference TRBV9 and TRBJ2-3, is DSGVTQTPKHLITATGQRVTLRCSPRSGDLSVYWYQQSLDQGLQFLIQYYNGEERAKGNILERFSAQQFPDLHSELNLSSLELGDSALYFCASSVRQGGDTQYFGPGTRLTVL.